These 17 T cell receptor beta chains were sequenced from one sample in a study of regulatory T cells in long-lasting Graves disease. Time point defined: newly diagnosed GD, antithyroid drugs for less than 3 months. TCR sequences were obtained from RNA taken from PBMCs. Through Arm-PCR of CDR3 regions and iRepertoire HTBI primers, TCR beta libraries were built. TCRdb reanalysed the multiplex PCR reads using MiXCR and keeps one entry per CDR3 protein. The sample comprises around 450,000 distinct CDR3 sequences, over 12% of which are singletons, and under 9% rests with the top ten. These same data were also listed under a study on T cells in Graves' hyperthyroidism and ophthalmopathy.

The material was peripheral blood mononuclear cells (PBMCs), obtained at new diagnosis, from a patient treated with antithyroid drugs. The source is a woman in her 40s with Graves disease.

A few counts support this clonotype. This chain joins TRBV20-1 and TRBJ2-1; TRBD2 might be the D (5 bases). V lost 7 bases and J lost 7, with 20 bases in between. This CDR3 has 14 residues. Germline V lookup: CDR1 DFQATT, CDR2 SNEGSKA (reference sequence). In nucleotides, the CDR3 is TGCAGTGGAGCTCGTGGGGAGCTGGTGAATGAGCAGTTCTTC. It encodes CSGARGELVNEQFF.

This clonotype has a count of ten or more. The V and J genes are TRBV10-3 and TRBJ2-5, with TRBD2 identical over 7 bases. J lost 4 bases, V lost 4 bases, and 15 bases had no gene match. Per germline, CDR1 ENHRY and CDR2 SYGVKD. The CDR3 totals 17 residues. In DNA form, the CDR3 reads TGTGCCATCAGTGTCCCCCCCGGGACTATTGTGGGAGAGACCCAGTACTTC. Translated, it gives CAISVPPGTIVGETQYF.

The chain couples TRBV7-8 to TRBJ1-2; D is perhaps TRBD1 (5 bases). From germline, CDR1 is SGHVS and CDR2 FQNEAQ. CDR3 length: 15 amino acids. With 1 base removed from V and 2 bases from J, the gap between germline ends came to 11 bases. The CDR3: CASSLGGTGNYGYTF. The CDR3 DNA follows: TGTGCCAGCAGCTTAGGAGGGACTGGGAACTATGGCTACACCTTC.

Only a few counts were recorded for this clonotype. The CDR3 loop is CASSPGRSFDTEAFF. DNA of the CDR3: TGTGCCAGCAGCCCCGGGAGGTCGTTCGACACTGAAGCTTTCTTT. This rearrangement joins TRBV14 to TRBJ1-1; D not resolved. CDR1 SGHDN and CDR2 FVKESK come from the germline V gene. Trimming removed 4 bases at V and 3 bases at J, with 15 bases between. CDR3 size: 15 residues.

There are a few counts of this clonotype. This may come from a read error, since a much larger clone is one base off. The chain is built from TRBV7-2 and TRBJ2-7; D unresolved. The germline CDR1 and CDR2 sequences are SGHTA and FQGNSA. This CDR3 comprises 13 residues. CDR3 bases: TGTGCCAACAGCTTAAGGTCGCTTAGCGAGCAGTACTTC. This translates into CANSLRSLSEQYF.

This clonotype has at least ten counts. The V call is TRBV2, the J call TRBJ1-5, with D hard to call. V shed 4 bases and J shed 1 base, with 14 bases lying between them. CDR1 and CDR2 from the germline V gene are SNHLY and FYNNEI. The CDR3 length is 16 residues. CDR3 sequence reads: CASSAEGFASNQPQHF. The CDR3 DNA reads TGTGCCAGCAGTGCGGAGGGTTTCGCAAGCAATCAGCCCCAGCATTTT.

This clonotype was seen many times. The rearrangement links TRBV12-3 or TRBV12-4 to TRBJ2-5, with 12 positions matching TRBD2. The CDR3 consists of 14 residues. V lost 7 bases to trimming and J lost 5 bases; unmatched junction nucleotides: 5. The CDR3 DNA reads TGTGCCAGCAATCCTAGCGGGAGGGAGGAGACCCAGTACTTC. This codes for CASNPSGREETQYF.

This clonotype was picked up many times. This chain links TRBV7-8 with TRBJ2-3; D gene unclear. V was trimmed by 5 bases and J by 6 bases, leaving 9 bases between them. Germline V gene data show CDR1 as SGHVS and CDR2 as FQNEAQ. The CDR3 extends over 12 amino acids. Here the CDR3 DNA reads TGTGCCAGCAGCCCCCAGGCTGATACGCAGTATTTT. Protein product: CASSPQADTQYF.

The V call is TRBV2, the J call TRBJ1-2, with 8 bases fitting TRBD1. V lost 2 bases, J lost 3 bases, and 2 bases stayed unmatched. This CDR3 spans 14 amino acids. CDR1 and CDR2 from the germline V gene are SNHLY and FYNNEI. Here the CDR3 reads CASSEQTGDYGYTF. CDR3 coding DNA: TGTGCCAGCAGTGAACAGACAGGGGACTATGGCTACACCTTC. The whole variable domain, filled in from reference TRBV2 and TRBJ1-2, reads EPEVTQTPSHQVTQMGQEVILRCVPISNHLYFYWYRQILGQKVEFLVSFYNNEISEKSEIFDDQFSVERPDGSNFTLKIRSTKLEDSAMYFCASSEQTGDYGYTFGSGTRLTVV.

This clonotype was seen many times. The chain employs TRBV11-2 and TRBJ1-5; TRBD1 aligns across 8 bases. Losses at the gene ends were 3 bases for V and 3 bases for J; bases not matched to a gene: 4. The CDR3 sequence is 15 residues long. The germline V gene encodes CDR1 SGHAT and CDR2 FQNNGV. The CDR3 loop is CASSFPGGNNQPQHF. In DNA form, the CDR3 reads TGTGCCAGCAGCTTCCCAGGGGGCAACAATCAGCCCCAGCATTTT.

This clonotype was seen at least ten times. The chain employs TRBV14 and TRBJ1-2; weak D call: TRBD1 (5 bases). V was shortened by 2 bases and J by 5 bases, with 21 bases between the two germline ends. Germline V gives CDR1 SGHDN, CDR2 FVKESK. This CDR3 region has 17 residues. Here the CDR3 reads CASSQSLSGTYAYGYTF. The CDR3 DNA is TGTGCCAGCAGCCAATCACTCTCAGGGACCTATGCTTATGGCTACACCTTC.

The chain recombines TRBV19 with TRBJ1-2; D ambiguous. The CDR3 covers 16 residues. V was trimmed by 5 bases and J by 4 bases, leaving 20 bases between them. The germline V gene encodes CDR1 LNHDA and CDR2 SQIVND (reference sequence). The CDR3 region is CASSSVGSAKSYGYTF. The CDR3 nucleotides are TGTGCCAGTAGTTCGGTAGGCAGCGCGAAGAGCTATGGCTACACCTTC.

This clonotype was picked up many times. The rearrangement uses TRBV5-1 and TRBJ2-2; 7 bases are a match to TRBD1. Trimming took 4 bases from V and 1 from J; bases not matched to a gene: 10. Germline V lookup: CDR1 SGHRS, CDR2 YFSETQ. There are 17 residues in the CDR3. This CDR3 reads CASSQIGGARNTGELFF. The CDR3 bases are TGCGCCAGCAGCCAGATAGGGGGCGCAAGGAACACCGGGGAGCTGTTTTTT.

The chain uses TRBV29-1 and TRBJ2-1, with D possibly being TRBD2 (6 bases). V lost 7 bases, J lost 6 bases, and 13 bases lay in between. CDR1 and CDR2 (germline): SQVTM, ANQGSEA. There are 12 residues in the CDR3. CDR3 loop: CSGVLGGNEQFF. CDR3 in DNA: TGCAGCGGGGTTCTCGGGGGCAATGAGCAGTTCTTC.

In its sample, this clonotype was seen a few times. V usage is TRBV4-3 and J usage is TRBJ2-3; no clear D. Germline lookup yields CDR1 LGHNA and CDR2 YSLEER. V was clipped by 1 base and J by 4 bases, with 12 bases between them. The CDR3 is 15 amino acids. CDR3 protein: CASSQGSSPADTQYF. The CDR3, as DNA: TGCGCCAGCAGCCAAGGGTCATCCCCTGCAGATACGCAGTATTTT.

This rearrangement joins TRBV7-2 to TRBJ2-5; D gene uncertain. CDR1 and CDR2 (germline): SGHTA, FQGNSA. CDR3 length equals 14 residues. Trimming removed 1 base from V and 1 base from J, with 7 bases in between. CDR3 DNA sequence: TGTGCCAGCAGCTTAGGTCCCAGCCAAGAGACCCAGTACTTC. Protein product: CASSLGPSQETQYF.

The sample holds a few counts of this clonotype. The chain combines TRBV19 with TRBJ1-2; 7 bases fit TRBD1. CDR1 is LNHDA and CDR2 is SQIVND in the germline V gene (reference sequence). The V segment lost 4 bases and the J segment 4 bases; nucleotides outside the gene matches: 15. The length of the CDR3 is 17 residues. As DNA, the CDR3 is TGTGCCAGTAGTAACCTATTCCCGGGACAGCGATCCTATGGCTACACCTTC. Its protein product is CASSNLFPGQRSYGYTF.